These 32 T cell receptor beta chains originate from one sample sequenced in a study of T cell changes during pregnancy in multiple sclerosis. The assay was immunoSEQ multiplex PCR, and TCRdb's table has in-frame clones only and misses some. The sample consists of 50,000 to 70,000 clones, roughly 92% of them appearing once. The sequenced sample was peripheral blood, obtained in the first trimester of pregnancy. These receptors originate from a female donor with multiple sclerosis, enrolled in a pregnancy study.

The chain has TRBV7-2 and TRBJ1-6; D unresolved. The CDR3 has 16 residues. CDR1 SGHTA and CDR2 FQGNSA come from the germline V gene. Between the trimmed V and J ends, which lost 4 bases and 4 bases, there was a span of 14 bases. The CDR3 DNA sequence: TGTGCCAGCAGCTCCAGGACTACCCCATATAATTCACCCCTCCACTTT. Amino acid sequence: CASSSRTTPYNSPLHF.

V gene TRBV11-2 combines with J gene TRBJ2-1; D is possibly TRBD1 (5 bases). Trimming removed 5 bases at V and 0 bases at J, with 11 bases between. This CDR3 spans 15 amino acids. Per germline, CDR1 SGHAT and CDR2 FQNNGV. CDR3 nucleotide sequence: TGTGCCAGCAGCCACGACAGCCCCTCCTACAATGAGCAGTTCTTC. As protein: CASSHDSPSYNEQFF.

The rearrangement joins TRBV7-9 to TRBJ1-1, with D tentatively TRBD1 (6 bases). CDR3 length equals 17 residues. The germline V gene has CDR1 SEHNR and CDR2 FQNEAQ (reference sequence). Trimming cost V 0 bases and J 1 base, with 15 bases left between them. CDR3 residues: CASSLAAGLGGNTEAFF. CDR3 in DNA: TGTGCCAGCAGCTTAGCTGCTGGGCTAGGGGGGAACACTGAAGCTTTCTTT.

The chain couples TRBV7-9 to TRBJ1-2, with D possibly TRBD1 on 6 matching bases. CDR1 is SEHNR, CDR2 FQNEAQ, per germline (reference sequence). The V gene lost 8 bases and the J gene lost 9 bases, with 22 bases spanning the gap. This CDR3 has 14 residues. This CDR3 is CASRAPTGGIRYTF. In DNA form, the CDR3 reads TGTGCCAGCCGAGCCCCGACAGGTGGTATTCGCTACACCTTC.

This chain joins TRBV29-1 and TRBJ2-7, with 12 bases identical to TRBD2. The CDR3 is 14 amino acids. Unmatched junction bases numbered 4, after V lost 4 bases and J lost 3 bases. The germline V gene encodes CDR1 SQVTM and CDR2 ANQGSEA. The CDR3 protein is CSVGGLAGRYEQYF. The CDR3 DNA is TGCAGCGTTGGGGGACTAGCGGGCCGCTACGAGCAGTACTTC.

V usage is TRBV10-1 and J usage is TRBJ2-1; D possibly corresponds to TRBD2 (6 bases). Trimming left V 11 bases short and J 4 bases short, with 18 bases between. The CDR3 is made up of 14 amino acids. Looked up from germline, CDR1 is WNHNN and CDR2 is SYGVQD (reference sequence). DNA for the CDR3: TGCGCCCGTGGGGATGGGGCGGGGTACAATGAGCAGTTCTTC. This codes for CARGDGAGYNEQFF.

The chain has TRBV7-6 and TRBJ1-5; 9 nucleotides match TRBD1. This CDR3 has 15 amino acids. CDR1 is SGHVS, CDR2 FNYEAQ, per germline. Trimming at V came to 2 bases and at J to 3 bases, leaving 2 bases not matched to a gene. The DNA for the CDR3 is TGTGCCAGCAGCTTAACAGGGGGCTACAATCAGCCCCAGCATTTT. Encoded protein: CASSLTGGYNQPQHF.

The rearrangement joins TRBV27 to TRBJ2-7; D might be TRBD1 (5 bases). Germline CDR1 MNHEY, CDR2 SMNVEV (reference sequence). The CDR3 extends over 13 amino acids. Between the trimmed V and J ends, which lost 2 bases and 2 bases, there was a span of 7 bases. The CDR3 sequence is CASSLRGPYEQYF. CDR3 nucleotide sequence: TGTGCCAGCAGTTTAAGGGGTCCCTACGAGCAGTACTTC.

The chain combines TRBV6-1 with TRBJ1-2; the D gene is possibly TRBD1 (6 bases). Trimming removed 2 bases from V and 4 bases from J, with 8 bases in between. Germline lookup yields CDR1 MNHNS and CDR2 SASEGT. The CDR3 length is 13 residues. The CDR3 here is CASSERGIYGYTF. Written as DNA, the CDR3 is TGTGCCAGCAGTGAAAGGGGGATCTATGGCTACACCTTC.

This chain connects TRBV27 to TRBJ1-1, with TRBD1 as a possible D gene (5 bases). Germline V gene sequence: CDR1 MNHEY, CDR2 SMNVEV (reference sequence). The CDR3 contains 15 residues. The V end lost 4 bases, the J end lost 8 bases, and 20 bases lay between the germline ends. This chain's CDR3 is CASSSPREGTDEAFF. The CDR3 nucleotides read TGTGCCAGCAGTTCTCCCCGGGAGGGGACCGACGAAGCTTTCTTT.

This chain connects TRBV4-3 to TRBJ2-7; 10 positions agree with TRBD1. The CDR3 spans 15 residues. The germline V gene encodes CDR1 LGHNA and CDR2 YSLEER. J was trimmed by 4 bases and V by 4 bases; bases with no gene match: 7. The CDR3 DNA sequence: TGCGCCAGCAGCCGAGGGCCGGGACAGGGGTACGAGCAGTACTTC. This codes for CASSRGPGQGYEQYF.

J is TRBJ2-1 and V is TRBV5-1, with TRBD2 matching 14 bases. V lost 4 bases to trimming and J lost 4 bases; unmatched junction nucleotides: 7. The length of the CDR3 is 17 residues. CDR1 SGHRS and CDR2 YFSETQ come from the germline V gene. The CDR3 spells CASSRGLAGDQYNEQFF. The CDR3 region has the DNA TGCGCCAGCAGCCGGGGACTAGCGGGGGATCAGTACAATGAGCAGTTCTTC.

CDR3 sequence: CASSSDRGNEQFF. CDR3 coding DNA: TGTGCCAGCAGCTCCGACAGGGGCAATGAGCAGTTCTTC. The chain uses TRBV7-3 and TRBJ2-1, with TRBD1 matching over 8 bases. Germline V gene sequence: CDR1 SGHTA, CDR2 FQGTGA. J lost 6 bases, V lost 4 bases, and 2 bases had no gene match. The CDR3 is 13 amino acids.

The V gene is TRBV30, the J gene TRBJ2-1, with 14 nucleotides matching TRBD2. CDR1 and CDR2 from the germline V gene are GTSNPN and SVGIG (reference sequence). This CDR3 contains 17 residues. The V and J ends lost 4 bases and 3 bases, in that order; junction bases with no gene match: 8. In nucleotides, the CDR3 is TGTGCCTGGAATCTAAGGACTAGCGGGGGGCGCTACAATGAGCAGTTCTTC. Amino acids: CAWNLRTSGGRYNEQFF.

The chain combines TRBV4-3 with TRBJ2-5, with D perhaps TRBD2 (5 bases). The tail of the sequence fits TRBJ2-7 better, so the J call may be wrong. Germline V gene data show CDR1 as LGHNA and CDR2 as YSLEER. The CDR3 spans 16 residues. CDR3 DNA: TGCGCCAGCAGCCAAGAACCCCGGGGTGGTACTGCCGAGCAGTACTTC. The encoded protein is CASSQEPRGGTAEQYF.

The chain links TRBV27 to TRBJ1-2; possibly TRBD1 for D (6 bases). The CDR3 length is 16 residues. Trimming took 5 bases from V and 4 from J, leaving 20 bases between them. Germline lookup yields CDR1 MNHEY and CDR2 SMNVEV (reference sequence). For the CDR3, the DNA is TGTGCCAGCAGTACCAACAGGGCCAACTTCTTCTATGGCTACACCTTC. Protein product: CASSTNRANFFYGYTF.

The chain joins TRBV30 to TRBJ2-7; D possibly corresponds to TRBD1 (5 bases). Germline lookup yields CDR1 GTSNPN and CDR2 SVGIG (reference sequence). Trimming cost V 4 bases and J 1 base, with 5 bases left between them. The CDR3 is 11 amino acids. The CDR3 region has the DNA TGTGCCTGGACAGGGTCCTACGAGCAGTACTTC. It yields the protein CAWTGSYEQYF.

This clone is a singleton in its sample. V is TRBV4-2 and J is TRBJ1-2; 7 nucleotides line up with TRBD1. The CDR3 has 15 amino acids. Germline CDR1 reads LGHNA; CDR2 reads YNFKEQ. V was clipped by 4 bases and J by 4 bases; unmatched bases: 9. The CDR3 sequence is CASSPLGAGGYGYTF. The CDR3 nucleotides read TGTGCCAGCAGCCCCCTCGGGGCAGGGGGCTATGGCTACACCTTC.

The chain joins TRBV4-2 to TRBJ2-1; the D gene is possibly TRBD2 (7 bases). The CDR3 consists of 15 residues. The ends were cut back, 10 bases at V and 8 bases at J, with 24 bases in the middle. In germline, CDR1 is LGHNA, CDR2 YNFKEQ. CDR3 amino acids: CATSPEGGGIYEQFF. CDR3 nucleotide sequence: TGTGCCACCTCACCCGAGGGGGGGGGTATATATGAGCAGTTCTTC.

The chain combines TRBV2 with TRBJ1-4; D is uncertain. Germline CDR1 is SNHLY and CDR2 is FYNNEI. Deletions cut 0 bases from V and 8 bases from J, with 4 bases between. The CDR3 consists of 12 residues. DNA for the CDR3: TGTGCCAGCAGTGAAGCCCGGGAAAAACTGTTTTTT. It yields the protein CASSEAREKLFF.

The rearrangement uses TRBV7-3 and TRBJ2-3, with 7 positions matching TRBD1. The CDR3 has 14 residues. Per germline, CDR1 SGHTA and CDR2 FQGTGA. V lost 4 bases, J lost 1 base, and 2 bases stayed unmatched. The CDR3, as DNA: TGTGCCAGCAGCTATGGACAGGGCACAGATACGCAGTATTTT. Encoded protein: CASSYGQGTDTQYF.

The CDR3 loop reads CASSLAGGTVQETQYF. Written as DNA, the CDR3 is TGTGCCAGCAGCCTCGCGGGGGGGACAGTACAAGAGACCCAGTACTTC. The chain employs TRBV4-2 and TRBJ2-5, with TRBD2 matching 9 bases. V lost 4 bases and J lost 2; bases outside the gene matches: 8. The CDR3 contains 16 residues. CDR1 and CDR2 (germline): LGHNA, YNFKEQ.

Here the CDR3 reads CASSTSAGKLFF. The DNA of the CDR3 is TGTGCCAGCAGTACGTCCGCAGGGAAACTGTTTTTT. This sequence joins TRBV6-1 and TRBJ1-4, with a possible D match to TRBD1 (5 bases). Trimming removed 5 bases from V and 11 bases from J, with 12 bases in between. Germline V gene lookup returns CDR1 MNHNS and CDR2 SASEGT. The CDR3 sequence is 12 residues long.

The CDR3 is CASSQVLQGGEQYF. CDR3 DNA: TGTGCCAGCAGCCAGGTTTTGCAGGGGGGCGAGCAGTACTTC. The chain couples TRBV14 to TRBJ2-7, with TRBD1 as a possible D gene (7 bases). Per the germline V gene, CDR1 is SGHDN and CDR2 is FVKESK. This CDR3 has 14 amino acids. Trimming pared 3 bases from V and 6 bases from J, leaving 15 bases between. The full variable domain, completed using reference TRBV14 and TRBJ2-7, is EAGVTQFPSHSVIEKGQTVTLRCDPISGHDNLYWYRRVMGKEIKFLLHFVKESKQDESGMPNNRFLAERTGGTYSTLKVQPAELEDSGVYFCASSQVLQGGEQYFGPGTRLTVT.

The rearrangement joins TRBV4-3 to TRBJ1-1, with D perhaps matching TRBD1 (5 bases). Germline lookup yields CDR1 LGHNA and CDR2 YSLEER. The germline V and J ends were trimmed by 1 base and 2 bases, with 8 bases remaining between them. The CDR3 runs to 14 residues. In DNA form, the CDR3 reads TGCGCCAGCAGCCAAGTCGGACACAACACTGAAGCTTTCTTT. Translated: CASSQVGHNTEAFF.

Only one count was recorded for this clone. The DNA of the CDR3 is TGTGCCAGCAGCCGGGACAGGAACTTCGAGCAGTACTTC. This sequence encodes CASSRDRNFEQYF. J is TRBJ2-7 and V is TRBV7-2, with 8 nucleotides matching TRBD1. The V segment lost 5 bases and the J segment 6 bases; nucleotides outside the gene matches: 6. This CDR3 is built from 13 residues. The V gene's germline CDR1 is SGHTA and CDR2 FQGNSA.

The CDR3 reads CASSRGVETQYF. Written as DNA, the CDR3 is TGTGCCAGCAGCCGCGGGGTGGAGACCCAGTACTTC. The chain joins TRBV14 to TRBJ2-5, with a weak D call TRBD2 (6 bases). Germline CDR1 SGHDN, CDR2 FVKESK. CDR3 length: 12 amino acids. V gave up 4 bases and J gave up 5 bases, with 8 bases separating them.

The genes are TRBV7-3 and TRBJ2-3, with 10 nucleotides matching TRBD2. The germline V gene encodes CDR1 SGHTA and CDR2 FQGTGA. The CDR3 loop spans 18 amino acids. J lost 0 bases, V lost 2 bases, and 8 bases had no gene match. In nucleotides, the CDR3 is TGTGCCAGCAGCTTACGCCGCGGGACTAGCGCGAGCACAGATACGCAGTATTTT. Amino acids: CASSLRRGTSASTDTQYF.

V is TRBV7-6 and J is TRBJ2-7, with 7 bases fitting TRBD1. Germline CDR1 reads SGHVS; CDR2 reads FNYEAQ. This CDR3 has 15 residues. V lost 3 bases, J lost 4 bases, and 9 bases stayed unmatched. In nucleotides, the CDR3 is TGTGCCAGCAGCTTGACATCCGGGACAGCGTACGAGCAGTACTTC. This translates into CASSLTSGTAYEQYF.

The gene calls are TRBV7-9 and TRBJ2-1; 9 bases are a match to TRBD2. J lost 1 base, V lost 1 base, and 8 bases had no gene match. The CDR3 is 18 amino acids. The germline V gene encodes CDR1 SEHNR and CDR2 FQNEAQ (reference sequence). The CDR3 bases are TGTGCCAGCAGCTTAGTCAATAGCGGGGGTTATTCCTACAATGAGCAGTTCTTC. Amino acids: CASSLVNSGGYSYNEQFF.

The chain is built from TRBV5-1 and TRBJ2-3; 7 bases align to TRBD1. Germline loops: CDR1 SGHRS, CDR2 YFSETQ. The CDR3 consists of 14 residues. After removal of 4 bases from V and 2 bases from J, the junction contained 4 bases not matched to a gene. CDR3 amino acids: CASSQGQLTDTQYF. DNA for the CDR3: TGCGCCAGCAGCCAGGGACAGCTCACAGATACGCAGTATTTT. The complete variable domain, with remaining parts taken from reference TRBV5-1 and TRBJ2-3, reads KAGVTQTPRYLIKTRGQQVTLSCSPISGHRSVSWYQQTPGQGLQFLFEYFSETQRNKGNFPGRFSGRQFSNSRSEMNVSTLELGDSALYLCASSQGQLTDTQYFGPGTRLTVL.

This clone showed up just once. V usage is TRBV7-9 and J usage is TRBJ2-7; TRBD1 matches at 8 bases. This CDR3 spans 15 amino acids. CDR1 and CDR2 from the germline V gene are SEHNR and FQNEAQ (reference sequence). Unmatched junction bases numbered 4, after V lost 1 base and J lost 2 bases. CDR3 region: CASSLVGTGTYEQYF. DNA for the CDR3: TGTGCCAGCAGCTTAGTCGGGACAGGAACCTACGAGCAGTACTTC.